Listed below are T cell receptor beta chains from one sample, sequenced in a study of T cells after yellow fever vaccination. MiXCR, applied by TCRdb to the 5' RACE reads, yields one record per CDR3 protein. Among hundreds of thousands of distinct CDR3 sequences, approximately 13% were seen once, and the ten largest hold 15%. The sequences come from PBMCs, collected on the day of the yellow fever booster vaccination. These receptor sequences come from a man aged 25 to 40 who received the YFV17D yellow fever vaccine. CDR3s include the opening cysteine and the closing phenylalanine or tryptophan. Fields, in order: V gene, D gene, J gene, clone size, CDR3 protein, CDR3 DNA. The D gene is left open where the match is weak. A row's size may be missing; if present it is once, few, many or a size class.

>TRBV6-1|TRBD2|TRBJ2-1|many
CASTRLAGDEQFF
TGTGCCAGCACTCGACTAGCGGGAGATGAGCAGTTCTTC
>TRBV19|NA|TRBJ2-1|NA
CASSERGYEQFF
TGTGCCAGTAGTGAGAGAGGATATGAGCAGTTCTTC
>TRBV20-1|TRBD2|TRBJ2-3|few
CSARSPGGPGDTQYF
TGCAGTGCTAGAAGTCCGGGAGGGCCGGGAGATACGCAGTATTTT
>TRBV3-1|NA|TRBJ2-2|NA
CASSQVWVMKPGELFF
TGTGCCAGCAGCCAAGTATGGGTAATGAAGCCCGGGGAGCTGTTTTTT
>TRBV12-3/TRBV12-4|NA|TRBJ1-2|NA
CASNRARGAIYGYTF
TGTGCCAGCAACCGGGCTCGTGGGGCGATTTATGGCTACACCTTC
>TRBV10-1|NA|TRBJ1-1|few
CASKQGTNTEAFF
TGCGCCAGCAAGCAGGGTACAAACACTGAAGCTTTCTTT
>TRBV7-3|TRBD2|TRBJ2-1|NA
CASSLQAGGPNEQFF
TGTGCCAGCAGCTTACAAGCGGGAGGGCCAAATGAGCAGTTCTTC
>TRBV5-6|NA|TRBJ2-7|once
CASSVSPGAYEQYF
TGTGCCAGCAGCGTCTCCCCAGGAGCCTACGAGCAGTACTTC
>TRBV5-1|NA|TRBJ1-2|NA
CASSLGRLGFGGYTF
TGCGCCAGCAGCTTGGGCAGGTTGGGGTTTGGAGGCTACACCTTC
>TRBV7-2|TRBD1|TRBJ2-7|NA
CASSVRDSSYEQYF
TGTGCCAGCAGCGTGAGGGACAGCTCCTACGAGCAGTACTTC
>TRBV15|TRBD2|TRBJ2-7|few
CATSSGLARTYEQYF
TGTGCCACCAGCAGTGGACTAGCGCGAACCTACGAGCAGTACTTC
>TRBV20-1|TRBD2|TRBJ2-3|few
CSARDLLREWDTDTQYF
TGCAGTGCTAGAGATCTCCTGCGGGAGTGGGACACAGATACGCAGTATTTT
>TRBV7-8|NA|TRBJ1-2|few
CASSLARTSNYGYTF
TGTGCCAGCAGCTTAGCGCGTACCTCTAACTATGGCTACACCTTC
>TRBV7-9|NA|TRBJ2-7|NA
CASSLGLRAFYEQYF
TGTGCCAGCAGCTTGGGGTTAAGGGCCTTCTACGAGCAGTACTTC
>TRBV7-2|NA|TRBJ2-3|NA
CASSRAPALGADTQYF
TGTGCCAGCAGCCGCGCCCCTGCACTAGGCGCAGATACGCAGTATTTT
>TRBV9|NA|TRBJ2-2|few
CASSVSGSNTGELFF
TGTGCCAGCAGCGTTTCAGGGTCCAACACCGGGGAGCTGTTTTTT
>TRBV18|NA|TRBJ2-2|few
CASSPASRINTGELFF
TGTGCCAGCTCACCAGCGTCCAGGATAAACACCGGGGAGCTGTTTTTT
>TRBV6-1|NA|TRBJ2-1|few
CASKMDSTPYNEQFF
TGTGCCAGCAAGATGGACAGTACCCCCTACAATGAGCAGTTCTTC
>TRBV28|NA|TRBJ1-5|few
CASSPLAGPNQPQHF
TGTGCCAGCAGTCCCTTGGCGGGGCCCAATCAGCCCCAGCATTTT
>TRBV3-1|TRBD2|TRBJ2-1|NA
CASSQAGTSGGGQFF
TGTGCCAGCAGCCAGGCCGGGACTAGCGGGGGGGGGCAGTTCTTC
>TRBV23-1|NA|TRBJ2-7|few
CASRPQDGGASYEQYF
TGCGCCAGCAGGCCTCAGGATGGGGGTGCGTCCTACGAGCAGTACTTC
>TRBV18|TRBD1|TRBJ2-7|NA
CASSPGRTGVSPSYEQYF
TGTGCCAGCTCACCGGGAAGGACAGGGGTCTCTCCGTCCTACGAGCAGTACTTC
>TRBV5-1|NA|TRBJ1-1|few
CASSVGTANTEAFF
TGCGCCAGCAGCGTTGGGACGGCGAACACTGAAGCTTTCTTT
>TRBV20-1|NA|TRBJ2-3|NA
CSARPGAAGGDTQYF
TGCAGTGCTAGGCCGGGAGCAGCTGGAGGGGATACGCAGTATTTT
>TRBV6-2/TRBV6-3|NA|TRBJ1-1|few
CASSYSISRPAPGAFF
TGTGCCAGCAGTTACTCGATTTCCAGGCCCGCACCCGGAGCTTTCTTT